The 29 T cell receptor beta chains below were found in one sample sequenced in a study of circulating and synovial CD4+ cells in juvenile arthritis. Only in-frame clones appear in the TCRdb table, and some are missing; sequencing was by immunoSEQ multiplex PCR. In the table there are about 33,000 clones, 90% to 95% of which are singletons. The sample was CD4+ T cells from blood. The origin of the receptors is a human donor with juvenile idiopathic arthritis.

CDR3 loop: CASSVQGVGNTIYF. The CDR3 region has the DNA TGTGCCAGCAGTGTACAGGGTGTTGGAAACACCATATATTTT. The chain uses TRBV6-1 and TRBJ1-3, with D possibly being TRBD1 (6 bases). V gave up 4 bases and J gave up 3 bases, with 10 bases separating them. This CDR3 region has 14 residues. Germline V lookup: CDR1 MNHNS, CDR2 SASEGT.

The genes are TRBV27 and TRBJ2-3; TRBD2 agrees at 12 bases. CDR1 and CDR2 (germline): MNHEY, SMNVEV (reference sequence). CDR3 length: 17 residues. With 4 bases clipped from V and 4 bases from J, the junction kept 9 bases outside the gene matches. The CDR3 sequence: CASSSYASGGAPDTQYF. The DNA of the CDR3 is TGTGCCAGCAGTTCTTACGCTAGCGGGGGGGCCCCAGATACGCAGTATTTT.

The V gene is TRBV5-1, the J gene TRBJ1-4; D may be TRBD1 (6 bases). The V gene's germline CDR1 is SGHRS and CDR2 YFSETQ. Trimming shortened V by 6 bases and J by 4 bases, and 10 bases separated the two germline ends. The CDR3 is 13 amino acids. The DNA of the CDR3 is TGCGCCAGCACTACAGGGATTAATGAAAAACTGTTTTTT. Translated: CASTTGINEKLFF.

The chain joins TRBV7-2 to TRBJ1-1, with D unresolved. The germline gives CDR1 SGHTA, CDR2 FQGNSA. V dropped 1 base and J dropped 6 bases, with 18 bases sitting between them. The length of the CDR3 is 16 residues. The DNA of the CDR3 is TGTGCCAGCAGCTTAGTCTCAACGGCGGACTCCGCTGAAGCTTTCTTT. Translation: CASSLVSTADSAEAFF.

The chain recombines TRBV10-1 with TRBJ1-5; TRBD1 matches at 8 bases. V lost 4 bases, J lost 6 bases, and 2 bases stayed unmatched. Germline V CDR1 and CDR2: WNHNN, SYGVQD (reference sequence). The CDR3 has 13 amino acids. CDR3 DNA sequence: TGCGCCAGCAGTGGGACAGGGACTCAGCCCCAGCATTTT. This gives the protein CASSGTGTQPQHF.

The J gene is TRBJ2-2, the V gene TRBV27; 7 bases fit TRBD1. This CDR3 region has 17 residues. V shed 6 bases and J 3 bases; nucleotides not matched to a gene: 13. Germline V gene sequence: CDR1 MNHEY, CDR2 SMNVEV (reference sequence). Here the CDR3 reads CASRQTGERGDTGELFF. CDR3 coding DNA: TGTGCCAGCAGACAAACAGGGGAAAGAGGAGACACCGGGGAGCTGTTTTTT.

The DNA of the CDR3 is TGTGCCAGCAGCCGATTGCAGGGGGCTAACTATGGCTACACCTTC. It codes for CASSRLQGANYGYTF. The chain employs TRBV7-8 and TRBJ1-2; 7 bases agree with TRBD1. The CDR3 is 15 amino acids. The V and J ends lost 5 bases and 0 bases, in that order; junction bases with no gene match: 6. In germline, CDR1 is SGHVS, CDR2 FQNEAQ.

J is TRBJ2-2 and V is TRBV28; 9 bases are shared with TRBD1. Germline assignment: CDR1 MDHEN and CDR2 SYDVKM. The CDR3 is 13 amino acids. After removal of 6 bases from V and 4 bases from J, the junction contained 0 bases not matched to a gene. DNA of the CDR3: TGTGCCAGCAGGACAGGGGGCACCGGGGAGCTGTTTTTT. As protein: CASRTGGTGELFF. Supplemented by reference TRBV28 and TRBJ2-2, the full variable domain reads DVKVTQSSRYLVKRTGEKVFLECVQDMDHENMFWYRQDPGLGLRLIYFSYDVKMKEKGDIPEGYSVSREKKERFSLILESASTNQTSMYLCASRTGGTGELFFGEGSRLTVL.

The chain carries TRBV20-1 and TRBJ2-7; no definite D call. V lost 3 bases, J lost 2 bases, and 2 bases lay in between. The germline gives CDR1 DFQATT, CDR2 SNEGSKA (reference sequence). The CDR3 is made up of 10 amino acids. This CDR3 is CSASTYEQYF. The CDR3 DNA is TGCAGTGCTAGCACCTACGAGCAGTACTTC.

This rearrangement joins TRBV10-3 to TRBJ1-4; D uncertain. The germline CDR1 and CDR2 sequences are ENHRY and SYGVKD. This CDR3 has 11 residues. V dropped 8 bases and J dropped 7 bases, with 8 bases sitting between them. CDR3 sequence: CAIGEGEKLFF. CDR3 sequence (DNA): TGTGCCATCGGGGAGGGTGAAAAACTGTTTTTT.

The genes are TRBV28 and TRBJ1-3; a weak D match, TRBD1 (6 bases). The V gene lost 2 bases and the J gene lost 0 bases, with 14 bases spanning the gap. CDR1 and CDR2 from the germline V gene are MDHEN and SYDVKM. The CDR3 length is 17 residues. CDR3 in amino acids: CASSLGQGPHSGNTIYF. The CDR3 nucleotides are TGTGCCAGCAGTTTAGGGCAGGGGCCTCACTCTGGAAACACCATATATTTT.

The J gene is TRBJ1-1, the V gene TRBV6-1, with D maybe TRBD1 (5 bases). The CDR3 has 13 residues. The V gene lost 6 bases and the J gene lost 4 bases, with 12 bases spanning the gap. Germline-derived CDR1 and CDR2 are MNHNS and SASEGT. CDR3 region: CASRLQGITEAFF. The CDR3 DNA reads TGTGCCAGCAGACTTCAGGGAATCACTGAAGCTTTCTTT.

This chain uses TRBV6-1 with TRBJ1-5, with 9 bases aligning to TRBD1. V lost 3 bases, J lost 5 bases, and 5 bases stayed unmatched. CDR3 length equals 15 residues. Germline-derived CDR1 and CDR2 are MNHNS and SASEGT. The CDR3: CASSEKDRGHQPQHF. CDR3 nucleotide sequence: TGTGCCAGCAGTGAGAAGGACAGGGGACATCAGCCCCAGCATTTT.

DNA for the CDR3: TGCGCCAGCGGCCAGGACAACCTGGACGAGCAGTACTTC. Translated, it gives CASGQDNLDEQYF. This chain uses TRBV5-1 with TRBJ2-7; the D gene is possibly TRBD1 (5 bases). CDR1 SGHRS and CDR2 YFSETQ come from the germline V gene. The CDR3 has 13 residues. Trimming cost V 7 bases and J 5 bases, with 16 bases left between them.

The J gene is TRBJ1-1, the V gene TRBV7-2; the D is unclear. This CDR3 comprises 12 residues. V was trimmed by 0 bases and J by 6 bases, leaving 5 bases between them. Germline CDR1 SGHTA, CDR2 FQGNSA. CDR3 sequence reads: CASSLARAEAFF. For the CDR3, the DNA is TGTGCCAGCAGCTTAGCCCGAGCTGAAGCTTTCTTT.

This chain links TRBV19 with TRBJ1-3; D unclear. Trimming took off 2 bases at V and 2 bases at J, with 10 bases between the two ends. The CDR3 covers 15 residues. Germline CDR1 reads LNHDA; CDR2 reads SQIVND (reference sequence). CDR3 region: CASSISAGTGNTIYF. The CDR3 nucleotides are TGTGCCAGTAGTATAAGTGCGGGGACTGGAAACACCATATATTTT. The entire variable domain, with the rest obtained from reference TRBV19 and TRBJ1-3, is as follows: DGGITQSPKYLFRKEGQNVTLSCEQNLNHDAMYWYRQDPGQGLRLIYYSQIVNDFQKGDIAEGYSVSREKKESFPLTVTSAQKNPTAFYLCASSISAGTGNTIYFGEGSWLTVV.

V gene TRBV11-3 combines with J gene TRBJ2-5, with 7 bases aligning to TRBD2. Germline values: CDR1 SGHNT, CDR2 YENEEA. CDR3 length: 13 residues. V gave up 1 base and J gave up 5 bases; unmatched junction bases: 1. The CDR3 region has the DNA TGTGCCAGCAGCTTAGGGACTAGTGAGACCCAGTACTTC. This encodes CASSLGTSETQYF.

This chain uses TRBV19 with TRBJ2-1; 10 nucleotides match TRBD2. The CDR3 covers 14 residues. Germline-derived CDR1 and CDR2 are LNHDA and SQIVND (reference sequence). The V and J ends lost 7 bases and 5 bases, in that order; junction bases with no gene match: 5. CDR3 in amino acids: CASTTSGVDNEQFF. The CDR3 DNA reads TGTGCCAGTACCACTAGCGGGGTGGACAATGAGCAGTTCTTC.

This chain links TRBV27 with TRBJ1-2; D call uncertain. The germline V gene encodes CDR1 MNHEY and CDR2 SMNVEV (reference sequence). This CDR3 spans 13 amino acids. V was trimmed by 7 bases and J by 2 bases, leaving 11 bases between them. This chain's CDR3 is CASMGGRNYGYTF. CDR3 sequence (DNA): TGTGCCAGCATGGGAGGTCGAAACTATGGCTACACCTTC.

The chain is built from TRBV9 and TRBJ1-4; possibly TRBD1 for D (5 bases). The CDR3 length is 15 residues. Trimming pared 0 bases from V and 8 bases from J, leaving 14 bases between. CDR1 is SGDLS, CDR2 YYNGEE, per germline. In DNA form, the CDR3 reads TGTGCCAGCAGCGTAGGCAGGGAAGTGGTAGAAAAACTGTTTTTT. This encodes CASSVGREVVEKLFF.

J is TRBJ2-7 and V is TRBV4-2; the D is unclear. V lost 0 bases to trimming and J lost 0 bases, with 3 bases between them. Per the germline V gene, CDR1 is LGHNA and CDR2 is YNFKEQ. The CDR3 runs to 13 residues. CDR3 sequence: CASSQDSSYEQYF. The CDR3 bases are TGTGCCAGCAGCCAAGACAGCTCCTACGAGCAGTACTTC.

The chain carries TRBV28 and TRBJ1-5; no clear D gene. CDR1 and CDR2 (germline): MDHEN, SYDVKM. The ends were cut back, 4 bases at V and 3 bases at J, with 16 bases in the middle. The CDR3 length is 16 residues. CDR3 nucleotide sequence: TGTGCCAGCAGTTCGGACTCGCTATCCGTCAATCAGCCCCAGCATTTT. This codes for CASSSDSLSVNQPQHF.

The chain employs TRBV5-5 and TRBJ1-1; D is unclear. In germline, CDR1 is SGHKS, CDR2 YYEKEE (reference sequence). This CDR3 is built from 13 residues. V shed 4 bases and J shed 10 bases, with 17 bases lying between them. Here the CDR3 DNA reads TGTGCCAGCAGCCGCCCGGGGTCAGGCGTAGCTTTCTTT. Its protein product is CASSRPGSGVAFF.

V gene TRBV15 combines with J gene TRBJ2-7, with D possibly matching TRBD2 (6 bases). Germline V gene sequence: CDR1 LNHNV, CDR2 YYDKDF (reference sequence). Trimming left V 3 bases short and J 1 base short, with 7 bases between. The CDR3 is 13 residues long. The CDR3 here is CATSSRGSYEQYF. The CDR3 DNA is TGTGCCACCAGCAGTCGGGGGTCCTACGAGCAGTACTTC.

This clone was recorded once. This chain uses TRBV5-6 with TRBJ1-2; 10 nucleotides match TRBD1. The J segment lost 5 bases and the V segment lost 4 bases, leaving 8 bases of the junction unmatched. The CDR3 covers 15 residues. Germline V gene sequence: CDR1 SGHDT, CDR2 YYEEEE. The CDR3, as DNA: TGTGCCAGCAGCGACCTGGACAGGGGGGGGTATGGCTACACCTTC. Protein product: CASSDLDRGGYGYTF.

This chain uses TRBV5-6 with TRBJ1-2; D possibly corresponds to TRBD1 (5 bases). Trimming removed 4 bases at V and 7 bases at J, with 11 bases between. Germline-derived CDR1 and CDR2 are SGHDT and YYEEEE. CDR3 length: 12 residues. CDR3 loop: CASSPTGLGYTF. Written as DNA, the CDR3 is TGTGCCAGCAGCCCAACAGGTCTTGGCTACACCTTC.

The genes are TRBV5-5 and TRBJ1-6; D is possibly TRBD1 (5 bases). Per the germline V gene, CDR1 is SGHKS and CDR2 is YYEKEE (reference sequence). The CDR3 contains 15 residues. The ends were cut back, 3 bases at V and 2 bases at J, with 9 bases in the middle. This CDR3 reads CASSSQGTYNSPLHF. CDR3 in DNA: TGTGCCAGCAGCTCCCAGGGCACCTATAATTCACCCCTCCACTTT.

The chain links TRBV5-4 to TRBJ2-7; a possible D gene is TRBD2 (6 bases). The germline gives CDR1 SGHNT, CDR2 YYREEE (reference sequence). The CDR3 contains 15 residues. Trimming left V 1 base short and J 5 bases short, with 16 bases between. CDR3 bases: TGTGCCAGCAGCTTGCAGTGGACTACGCAAAACGAGCAGTACTTC. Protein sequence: CASSLQWTTQNEQYF.

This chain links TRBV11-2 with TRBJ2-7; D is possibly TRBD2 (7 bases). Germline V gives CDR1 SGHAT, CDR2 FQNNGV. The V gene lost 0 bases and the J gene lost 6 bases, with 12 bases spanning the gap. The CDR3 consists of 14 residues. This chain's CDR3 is CASSLDQGRVEQYF. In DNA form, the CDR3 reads TGTGCCAGCAGCTTAGACCAGGGGAGGGTCGAGCAGTACTTC.